The 21 T cell receptor beta chains in this list originate from one sample, sequenced in a study of T cell changes during pregnancy in multiple sclerosis. Assay: immunoSEQ multiplex PCR; the TCRdb copy retains only in-frame clones and omits some. The sample consists of roughly 80,000 clones, about 92% of them appearing once. Source: peripheral blood, taken before pregnancy. The receptor set was obtained from a female donor with multiple sclerosis, enrolled in a pregnancy study.

The genes are TRBV15 and TRBJ1-5; D gene unclear. The ends were cut back, 0 bases at V and 8 bases at J, with 5 bases in the middle. There are 12 residues in the CDR3. The germline gives CDR1 LNHNV, CDR2 YYDKDF (reference sequence). The CDR3 nucleotides read TGTGCCACCAGCAGAGATCCGGAGCCCCAGCATTTT. It codes for CATSRDPEPQHF. Looking up the rest from reference TRBV15 and TRBJ1-5 gives the full variable domain: DAMVIQNPRYQVTQFGKPVTLSCSQTLNHNVMYWYQQKSSQAPKLLFHYYDKDFNNEADTPDNFQSRRPNTSFCFLDIRSPGLGDTAMYLCATSRDPEPQHFGDGTRLSIL.

The chain uses TRBV19 and TRBJ1-5, with a possible D match to TRBD1 (6 bases). V shed 3 bases and J shed 0 bases, with 12 bases lying between them. The CDR3 totals 16 residues. Germline values: CDR1 LNHDA, CDR2 SQIVND (reference sequence). CDR3 sequence (DNA): TGTGCCAGTAGTATGGACAGTATCTCTAGCAATCAGCCCCAGCATTTT. This gives the protein CASSMDSISSNQPQHF.

The rearrangement joins TRBV28 to TRBJ2-7; TRBD1 matches 10 bases. The germline CDR1 and CDR2 sequences are MDHEN and SYDVKM. Losses at the gene ends were 4 bases for V and 2 bases for J; bases not matched to a gene: 11. The CDR3 runs 17 residues. The CDR3 sequence is CASSSLRGQGITYEQYF. The CDR3 DNA reads TGTGCCAGCAGTTCTCTCCGGGGACAGGGGATAACCTACGAGCAGTACTTC.

In nucleotides, the CDR3 is TGTGCCAGTACAAGGGACTCTGACGACTACTACAATGAGCAGTTCTTC. It specifies CASTRDSDDYYNEQFF. The rearrangement links TRBV19 to TRBJ2-1; tentative D call: TRBD2 (6 bases). The CDR3 spans 16 residues. CDR1 and CDR2 from the germline V gene are LNHDA and SQIVND (reference sequence). Trimming stripped 7 bases from V and 3 bases from J, with 19 bases between.

V and J are TRBV27 and TRBJ2-7, with 11 positions matching TRBD2. The CDR3 has 16 residues. V was clipped by 8 bases and J by 0 bases; unmatched bases: 9. Germline V lookup: CDR1 MNHEY, CDR2 SMNVEV (reference sequence). The CDR3 protein is CASWRGTSGYSYEQYF. The CDR3 DNA sequence: TGTGCCAGCTGGCGGGGGACTAGCGGATACTCCTACGAGCAGTACTTC.

The chain combines TRBV19 with TRBJ2-1; weak D call: TRBD1 (7 bases). V was trimmed by 7 bases and J by 2 bases, leaving 18 bases between them. The CDR3 has 16 amino acids. Germline CDR1 and CDR2: LNHDA and SQIVND (reference sequence). Here the CDR3 DNA reads TGTGCCAGTACCCTATCAGGGGGACTTACCTACAATGAGCAGTTCTTC. Translated: CASTLSGGLTYNEQFF.

The chain combines TRBV7-6 with TRBJ2-3; no clear D gene. Trimming removed 1 base at V and 2 bases at J, with 16 bases between. The germline gives CDR1 SGHVS, CDR2 FNYEAQ. The CDR3 has 17 amino acids. The CDR3 DNA reads as TGTGCCAGCAGCTTAGGGGCCAGTACCGTGTCCACAGATACGCAGTATTTT. Amino acids: CASSLGASTVSTDTQYF. Full variable domain (missing parts from reference TRBV7-6 and TRBJ2-3): GAGVSQSPRYKVTKRGQDVALRCDPISGHVSLYWYRQALGQGPEFLTYFNYEAQQDKSGLPNDRFSAERPEGSISTLTIQRTEQRDSAMYRCASSLGASTVSTDTQYFGPGTRLTVL.

V and J are TRBV6-1 and TRBJ2-7; 9 positions match TRBD1. CDR1 and CDR2 (germline): MNHNS, SASEGT. The CDR3 contains 15 residues. V shed 1 base, J shed 1 base, and the junction held 2 bases outside the gene matches. The CDR3 DNA sequence: TGTGCCAGCAGTGAAGGGGACAGGGTTTCCTACGAGCAGTACTTC. Translated, it gives CASSEGDRVSYEQYF.

The chain joins TRBV19 to TRBJ1-1, with D possibly TRBD1 on 5 matching bases. Trimming left V 4 bases short and J 5 bases short, with 26 bases between. Germline V CDR1 and CDR2: LNHDA, SQIVND (reference sequence). The CDR3 sequence is 18 residues long. CDR3 sequence: CASSTFGSGGKRTTEAFF. The CDR3, as DNA: TGTGCCAGTAGTACCTTCGGGTCGGGGGGGAAGAGGACAACTGAAGCTTTCTTT.

The chain employs TRBV12-1 and TRBJ1-2. TRBV12-1 is listed as a pseudogene. The CDR3 totals 11 residues. This CDR3 reads CASSQLISYTF. Here the CDR3 DNA reads TGTGCCAGCAGCCAACTAATTAGCTACACCTTC.

The V and J genes are TRBV19 and TRBJ2-3, with 8 bases that match TRBD2. The germline gives CDR1 LNHDA, CDR2 SQIVND (reference sequence). CDR3 length equals 16 residues. The ends lost 3 bases at V and 5 bases at J; junction bases unmatched: 10. In nucleotides, the CDR3 is TGTGCCAGTAGTATTTTGAACGGGAGGGCAGAAGATACGCAGTATTTT. Its protein product is CASSILNGRAEDTQYF.

The chain employs TRBV19 and TRBJ2-7; 11 bases fit TRBD1. CDR3 length equals 15 residues. V lost 3 bases to trimming and J lost 5 bases; unmatched junction nucleotides: 6. CDR1 is LNHDA, CDR2 SQIVND, per germline (reference sequence). The CDR3 is CASSIGQGAPDEQYF. Written as DNA, the CDR3 is TGTGCCAGTAGTATCGGACAGGGGGCCCCGGACGAGCAGTACTTC.

V usage is TRBV28 and J usage is TRBJ2-5; D may be TRBD1 (6 bases). Trimming took off 6 bases at V and 1 base at J, with 12 bases between the two ends. The CDR3 has 14 amino acids. The V gene's germline CDR1 is MDHEN and CDR2 SYDVKM. CDR3 sequence reads: CASRATGTQETQYF. For the CDR3, the DNA is TGTGCCAGCAGGGCCACAGGGACCCAAGAGACCCAGTACTTC.

DNA for the CDR3: TGTGCCAGCAGTTCTCACCCGCGGTACGAGCAGTACTTC. Encoded protein: CASSSHPRYEQYF. This chain uses TRBV28 with TRBJ2-7; the D is unclear. The CDR3 covers 13 residues. CDR1 MDHEN and CDR2 SYDVKM come from the germline V gene. The V and J ends lost 4 bases and 4 bases respectively, with 11 bases between them.

The V and J genes are TRBV5-1 and TRBJ1-1; TRBD1 matches 7 bases. CDR1 and CDR2 from the germline V gene are SGHRS and YFSETQ. With 3 bases clipped from V and 2 bases from J, the junction kept 4 bases outside the gene matches. The CDR3 runs to 14 residues. CDR3 amino acids: CASSSDRPNTEAFF. The CDR3 DNA sequence: TGCGCCAGCAGCTCGGACAGGCCTAACACTGAAGCTTTCTTT.

The chain carries TRBV9 and TRBJ2-7, with 7 positions matching TRBD1. V shed 0 bases and J 3 bases; nucleotides not matched to a gene: 6. The CDR3 runs 15 residues. Germline CDR1 reads SGDLS; CDR2 reads YYNGEE. The CDR3 DNA reads TGTGCCAGCAGCGTAGGACAGGGCCACATCTACGAGCAGTACTTC. Amino acid sequence: CASSVGQGHIYEQYF.

The rearrangement links TRBV19 to TRBJ2-5; 8 bases match TRBD2. The CDR3 has 16 residues. Germline-derived CDR1 and CDR2 are LNHDA and SQIVND (reference sequence). V dropped 3 bases and J dropped 5; count of bases not matched to a gene: 11. Here the CDR3 reads CASSIPSSSGSETQYF. In DNA, the CDR3 is TGTGCCAGTAGTATTCCCAGTTCCAGCGGGAGTGAGACCCAGTACTTC.

The chain couples TRBV7-2 to TRBJ2-5; D is possibly TRBD2 (6 bases). Germline V gives CDR1 SGHTA, CDR2 FQGNSA. The CDR3 has 17 residues. With 1 base removed from V and 4 bases from J, the gap between germline ends came to 19 bases. For the CDR3, the DNA is TGTGCCAGCAGCTTAGTTCTCGGGGGAGCGGAGAGAGAGACCCAGTACTTC. It yields the protein CASSLVLGGAERETQYF.

CDR3 bases: TGTGCCAGCAGCCAAGCGGGTAACAATGAGCAGTTCTTC. Its protein is CASSQAGNNEQFF. This rearrangement joins TRBV4-2 to TRBJ2-1; unclear D gene. This CDR3 is 13 amino acids long. V gave up 1 base and J gave up 5 bases, with 6 bases separating them. The germline V gene encodes CDR1 LGHNA and CDR2 YNFKEQ.

The chain is built from TRBV27 and TRBJ2-1; 11 bases match TRBD2. Germline CDR1 and CDR2: MNHEY and SMNVEV (reference sequence). The V gene end was trimmed by 4 bases and the J gene end by 4 bases; junction bases not matched to a gene: 3. CDR3 length equals 15 residues. The DNA for the CDR3 is TGTGCCAGCAGTTCGGGACTAGCGGTTTACAATGAGCAGTTCTTC. It codes for CASSSGLAVYNEQFF.

The chain employs TRBV25-1 and TRBJ2-7; 7 bases are shared with TRBD2. The V and J ends lost 6 bases and 6 bases, in that order; junction bases with no gene match: 14. Germline V gives CDR1 MGHDK, CDR2 SYGVNS. The CDR3 covers 15 residues. As DNA, the CDR3 is TGTGCCAGCAGCCCGGGGGGTTGGGGTCTAGGCGAGCAGTACTTC. Encoded protein: CASSPGGWGLGEQYF.